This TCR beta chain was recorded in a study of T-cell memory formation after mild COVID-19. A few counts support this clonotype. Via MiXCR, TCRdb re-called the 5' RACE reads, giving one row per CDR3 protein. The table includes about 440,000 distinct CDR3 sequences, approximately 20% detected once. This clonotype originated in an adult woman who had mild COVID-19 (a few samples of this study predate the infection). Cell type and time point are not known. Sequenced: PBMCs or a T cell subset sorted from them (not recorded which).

The CDR3 loop is CASSEAFYYEQYF. In DNA, the CDR3 is TGTGCCAGCAGTGAAGCTTTCTACTACGAGCAGTACTTC. The V and J genes are TRBV2 and TRBJ2-7; D remains ambiguous. Germline V gives CDR1 SNHLY, CDR2 FYNNEI. Trimming removed 0 bases from V and 3 bases from J, with 6 bases in between. The CDR3 runs 13 residues.